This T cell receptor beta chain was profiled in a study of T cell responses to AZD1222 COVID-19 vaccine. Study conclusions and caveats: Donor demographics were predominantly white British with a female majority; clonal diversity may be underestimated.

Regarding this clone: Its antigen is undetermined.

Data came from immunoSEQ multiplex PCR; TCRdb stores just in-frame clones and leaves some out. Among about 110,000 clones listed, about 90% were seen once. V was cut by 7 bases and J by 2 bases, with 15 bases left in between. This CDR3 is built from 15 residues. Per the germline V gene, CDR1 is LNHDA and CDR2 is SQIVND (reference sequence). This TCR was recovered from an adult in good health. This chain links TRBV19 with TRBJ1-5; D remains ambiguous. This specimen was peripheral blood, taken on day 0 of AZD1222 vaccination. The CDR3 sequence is CASTPEGMGNQPQHF. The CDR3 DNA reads TGTGCCAGTACCCCGGAAGGTATGGGCAATCAGCCCCAGCATTTT.